This is a list of T cell receptor beta chains from one sample in a study of blood T cell repertoires in COVID-19. TCRdb's copy holds only in-frame clones and misses some; the assay was immunoSEQ multiplex PCR. The sample consists of approximately 75,000 clones, 84% of them appearing once. The source material was peripheral blood. Receptor source: a woman in her 50s with acute or convalescent COVID-19. CDR3s include the opening cysteine and the closing phenylalanine or tryptophan. A D gene is named only where the DNA matches it firmly. The listing skips clone size in some rows; elsewhere it reads once, few, many or a size class.

-,TRBJ2-7,-,TRBV6-2/TRBV6-3,TGTGCCAGCAGCCCTCTTGGGGAGTCGAACTACGAGCAGTACTTC,CASSPLGESNYEQYF
-,TRBJ2-3,-,TRBV3-1/TRBV3-2,TGTGCCAGCGGAACGCTAGGAATGGCAGATACGCAGTATTTT,CASGTLGMADTQYF
few,TRBJ1-2,-,TRBV28,TGTGCCAGCAGTTTAGAGGACACCTACTATGGCTACACCTTC,CASSLEDTYYGYTF
-,TRBJ1-3,-,TRBV7-7,TGTGCCAGCAGCTTATCCTTAAATGGAAACACCATATATTTT,CASSLSLNGNTIYF
-,TRBJ1-2,TRBD1,TRBV29-1,TGCAGCGCGACCGGGACAGGGACCTATGGCTACACCTTC,CSATGTGTYGYTF
-,TRBJ2-1,TRBD2,TRBV5-4,TGTGCCAGCAGCTTGGCCGGGACTAGCGGGAGTCCCGAGTTCTTC,CASSLAGTSGSPEFF
-,TRBJ2-1,-,TRBV5-6,TGTGCCAGCAGCCCGCTAGAGCCCAATGAGCAGTTCTTC,CASSPLEPNEQFF
-,TRBJ2-2,-,TRBV5-1,TGCGCCAGCAGCTTGCCTAGTCTGGGTATTGTGGCCGGGGAGCTGTTTTTT,CASSLPSLGIVAGELFF
-,TRBJ2-2,TRBD2,TRBV4-2,TGTGCCAGCAGCCAAGATGCAGCGGGGGGTAGAGTGGTCGGGGAGCTGTTTTTT,CASSQDAAGGRVVGELFF
-,TRBJ2-7,TRBD1,TRBV5-4,TGTGCCAGTTTAAGTAACACAGGACAGGGGGCCAGGGAGCAGTACTTC,CASLSNTGQGAREQYF
-,TRBJ1-4,-,TRBV7-9,TGTGCCAGCAGTTTCCTTGAAAAACTGTTTTTT,CASSFLEKLFF
-,TRBJ1-2,TRBD1,TRBV27,TGTGCCAGCAGTCGGATCCGGACAGGGGACTATGGCTACACCTTC,CASSRIRTGDYGYTF
-,TRBJ2-7,TRBD1,TRBV5-1,TGCGCCAGCAGCTCCAGGGGGAAGGCACCCTCCTACGAGCAGTACTTC,CASSSRGKAPSYEQYF
-,TRBJ2-1,TRBD2,TRBV7-2,TGTGCCAGCAGCTTGCTAGCGGGGCCTAGCTCCTACAATGAGCAGTTCTTC,CASSLLAGPSSYNEQFF
-,TRBJ2-2,TRBD2,TRBV30,TGTGCCTCGGGGGGCACCGGGGAGCTGTTTTTT,CASGGTGELFF
-,TRBJ1-5,-,TRBV10-3,TGTGCCACGACCGAGGAAGGGACACTCAGCAATCAGCCCCAGCATTTT,CATTEEGTLSNQPQHF
-,TRBJ1-1,-,TRBV6-5,TGTGCCAGCAGTCTCCTTGGTGGGGCCACTGAAGCTTTCTTT,CASSLLGGATEAFF
-,TRBJ2-7,TRBD1,TRBV9,TGTGCCAGCAGCGTAGGGGGACAGCCTACCTACGAGCAGTACTTC,CASSVGGQPTYEQYF
-,TRBJ2-7,TRBD2,TRBV3-1/TRBV3-2,TGTGCCAGCAGCCAAGGGCTAGCGGGGCGGGGCGAGCAGTACTTC,CASSQGLAGRGEQYF
-,TRBJ1-2,TRBD1,TRBV28,TGTGCCAGCATTACCGGGACAGGCGCGGGCTACACCTTC,CASITGTGAGYTF
-,TRBJ2-5,-,TRBV27,TGTGCCAGCAGTTTTAGGGGCTTGGAGACCCAGTACTTC,CASSFRGLETQYF
-,TRBJ1-1,-,TRBV15,TGTGCCACCAGCAGAGGTCGCGGGGACACTGAAGCTTTCTTT,CATSRGRGDTEAFF
-,TRBJ2-3,TRBD2,TRBV15,TGTGCCACCAGCAGAGGCGACCTAGCGGGGGGAGATACGCAGTATTTT,CATSRGDLAGGDTQYF
-,TRBJ1-1,TRBD1,TRBV29-1,TGCAGCGTTCACAGGGGGGGGGTGAACACTGAAGCTTTCTTT,CSVHRGGVNTEAFF
-,TRBJ2-1,TRBD2,TRBV6-2/TRBV6-3,TGTGCCAGCAGTGGAAGCGGGGGCCAGAGCAATGAGCAGTTCTTC,CASSGSGGQSNEQFF
-,TRBJ2-3,TRBD1,TRBV6-2/TRBV6-3,TGTGCCAGCAGCCCGGGACAGAGCACAGATACGCAGTATTTT,CASSPGQSTDTQYF
-,TRBJ2-7,-,TRBV15,TGTGCCACCAGCAGATCCCTTCAGGGGAACTACGAGCAGTACTTC,CATSRSLQGNYEQYF
-,TRBJ1-5,-,TRBV6-5,TGTGCCAGCAGTCCACAGGGCCGGCAGCCCCAGCATTTT,CASSPQGRQPQHF
-,TRBJ2-7,-,TRBV7-8,TGTGCCAGCAGCCTGAGCTCCTACGAGCAGTACTTC,CASSLSSYEQYF
-,TRBJ1-4,TRBD1,TRBV7-2,TGTGCCAGCAGCTCACGAAGACAGGGGTGGAGTGAAAAACTGTTTTTT,CASSSRRQGWSEKLFF
-,TRBJ2-5,-,TRBV4-2,TGTGCCAGCAGCCAAGGTTCCGGGTCCGCCCAAGAGACCCAGTACTTC,CASSQGSGSAQETQYF
-,TRBJ1-2,TRBD1,TRBV6-5,TGTGCCAGCAGTTTAACAGGAGGGGGCCCTTATGGCTACACCTTC,CASSLTGGGPYGYTF
-,TRBJ2-7,-,TRBV5-1,TGCGCCAGCACCTCAGGGGAGAATGCCTACGAGCAGTACTTC,CASTSGENAYEQYF
-,TRBJ1-2,-,TRBV19,TGTGCCAGTAGCCAGGGACTGAGACACTACACCTTC,CASSQGLRHYTF
-,TRBJ2-2,TRBD2,TRBV27,TGTGCCAGCAGTTTATGGAAAGTGGGTAGCGGGAGATCCGTCGGGGAGCTGTTTTTT,CASSLWKVGSGRSVGELFF
few,TRBJ2-7,-,TRBV13,TGTGCCAGCAGCTTAGGATCAGTATCCTACGAGCAGTACTTC,CASSLGSVSYEQYF
-,TRBJ1-1,-,TRBV27,TGTGCCAGCAGACCCTGGAGGCTAGATGATGAAGCTTTCTTT,CASRPWRLDDEAFF
once,TRBJ2-7,-,TRBV5-1,TGCGCCAGCAGCCCAGGACAGAGTCCGTCGTACGAGCAGTACTTC,CASSPGQSPSYEQYF
once,TRBJ2-3,-,TRBV20-1,TGCAGTGCTTCCCGGAGGGATACGCAGTATTTT,CSASRRDTQYF
-,TRBJ1-5,-,TRBV12-3/TRBV12-4,TGTGCCAGCAGTACCTTTTCGGGTCAGCCCCAGCATTTT,CASSTFSGQPQHF
-,TRBJ1-2,-,TRBV6-1,TGTGCCAGCAGTGAGGACATCCGAATGTATGGCTACACCTTC,CASSEDIRMYGYTF
-,TRBJ2-7,TRBD1,TRBV5-1,TGCGCCAGCAGCTTTACCGGGACAGGTTACGAGCAGTACTTC,CASSFTGTGYEQYF